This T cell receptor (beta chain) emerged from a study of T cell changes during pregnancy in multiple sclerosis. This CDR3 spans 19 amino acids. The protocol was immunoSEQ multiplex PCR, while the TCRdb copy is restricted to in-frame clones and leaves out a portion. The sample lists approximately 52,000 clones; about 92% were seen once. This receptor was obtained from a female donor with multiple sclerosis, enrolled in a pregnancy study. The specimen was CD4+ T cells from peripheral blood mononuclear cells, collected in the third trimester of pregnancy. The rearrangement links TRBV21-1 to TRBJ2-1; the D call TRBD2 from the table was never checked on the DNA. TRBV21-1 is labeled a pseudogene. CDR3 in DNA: TGTGCCAGCAGCGAGGGGGGGGCCCCCTTAGCGGGACCTTCCAATGAGCAGTTCTTC. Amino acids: CASSEGGAPLAGPSNEQFF.